This TCR beta chain was sequenced for a study of shared clonotypes between healthy human individuals. Profiled with immunoSEQ multiplex PCR; TCRdb holds only in-frame clones, not every one. This table has about a million clones, approximately 80% appearing once. The CDR3 contains 15 residues. Germline CDR1 is LNHDA and CDR2 is SQIVND (reference sequence). Trimming cost V 6 bases and J 7 bases; bases outside gene matches: 9. The sample taken for sequencing was memory CD4+ T cells sorted from blood. Subset denoted: CD45RA-negative fraction. This clonotype was sampled from a man between 18 and 29 years old in good health. The chain links TRBV19 to TRBJ2-1, with TRBD1 matching over 10 bases. CDR3 region: CASRAGTGEINEQFF. CDR3 nucleotide sequence: TGTGCCAGTAGGGCCGGGACAGGGGAGATTAATGAGCAGTTCTTC.